The clone carrying this T cell receptor beta chain occurred a few times. Antigen unknown. The sample comes from a study of cytomegalovirus exposure and HLA in healthy donors. Study-wide points: Researchers catalogued some 160 TCR beta chains as cytomegalovirus-associated. A missense variant in DCLRE1C was later tied to TCR beta V- and J-gene trimming.

The study ran its PCR with 60 Vbeta and 13 Jbeta primers. Data came from immunoSEQ multiplex PCR; TCRdb stores just in-frame clones and leaves some out. Among about 130,000 clones listed, 70% to 85% were seen once. The CDR3 length is 13 residues. Trimming pared 4 bases from V and 0 bases from J, leaving 5 bases between. The germline CDR1 and CDR2 sequences are MNHEY and SMNVEV (reference sequence). The sample was PBMCs. This receptor was obtained from a woman aged 60-70 years in good health and CMV-seropositive. V is TRBV27 and J is TRBJ2-3; D call uncertain. CDR3 DNA sequence: TGTGCCAGCAGTTCCCATAGCACAGATACGCAGTATTTT. Its protein is CASSSHSTDTQYF.